This TCR beta chain is drawn from a study of cytomegalovirus exposure and HLA in healthy donors. With 60 Vbeta and 13 Jbeta primers, the PCR was carried out. TCRdb's table, derived via immunoSEQ multiplex PCR, lists solely in-frame clones and lacks some. This table has about 130,000 clones, around 77% appearing once. By proportion, this clone is medium-sized. CDR1 is LNHDA and CDR2 is SQIVND in the germline V gene (reference sequence). The CDR3 is made up of 19 amino acids. The V gene end was trimmed by 5 bases and the J gene end by 0 bases; junction bases not matched to a gene: 14. This TCR came from a man aged 30-40 years in good health. The sample was PBMCs. The chain joins TRBV19 to TRBJ1-4; 8 bases are a match to TRBD1. CDR3 sequence: CASSPRTGKVGATNEKLFF. CDR3 DNA: TGTGCCAGTAGTCCAAGGACAGGGAAGGTAGGAGCAACTAATGAAAAACTGTTTTTT.